A single sample gave rise to the 26 T cell receptor beta chains below, sequenced in a study of blood T cell repertoires in COVID-19 (TCRdb year 2020). Libraries were made using the immunoSEQ multiplex PCR assay. TCRdb holds this immuneACCESS table with in-frame rearrangements only. Some clones are missing; in checked studies, unresolved V genes explain under half, and the rest has no known cause. In all, the sample holds some 54,000 clones, and 75% to 95% of those were seen once. The ten most abundant clones make up under 3% of the sample. The sequenced sample consisted of peripheral blood. The receptor source for this set is a man aged 55 to 70 with acute or convalescent COVID-19.

This chain joins TRBV7-2 and TRBJ2-7; 7 nucleotides match TRBD1. CDR1 is SGHTA and CDR2 is FQGNSA in the germline V gene. CDR3 length: 14 residues. J lost 5 bases, V lost 4 bases, and 8 bases had no gene match. DNA for the CDR3: TGTGCCAGCAGCTACGGCCAGGGACAGAACGAGCAGTACTTC. The encoded protein is CASSYGQGQNEQYF. The full variable domain, completed using reference TRBV7-2 and TRBJ2-7, is GAGVSQSPSNKVTEKGKDVELRCDPISGHTALYWYRQSLGQGLEFLIYFQGNSAPDKSGLPSDRFSAERTGGSVSTLTIQRTQQEDSAVYLCASSYGQGQNEQYFGPGTRLTVT.

V gene TRBV4-1 combines with J gene TRBJ1-4; TRBD1 agrees at 7 bases. Germline V gene sequence: CDR1 MGHRA, CDR2 YSYEKL. The CDR3 loop spans 16 amino acids. J gave up 0 bases and V 4 bases, and 5 bases lay outside the gene matches. CDR3 in DNA: TGCGCCAGCAGCCGAGGACAGGCCGCAACTAATGAAAAACTGTTTTTT. Translating it yields CASSRGQAATNEKLFF.

The CDR3 loop reads CASSLESLGHSGNTIYF. Written as DNA, the CDR3 is TGTGCCAGCAGCTTAGAGTCGTTGGGGCACTCTGGAAACACCATATATTTT. The V call is TRBV7-9, the J call TRBJ1-3, with TRBD1 as a possible D gene (5 bases). Germline assignment: CDR1 SEHNR and CDR2 FQNEAQ (reference sequence). This CDR3 comprises 17 residues. Trimming removed 1 base from V and 0 bases from J, with 13 bases in between. Supplemented by reference TRBV7-9 and TRBJ1-3, the full variable domain reads DTGVSQNPRHKITKRGQNVTFRCDPISEHNRLYWYRQTLGQGPEFLTYFQNEAQLEKSRLLSDRFSAERPKGSFSTLEIQRTEQGDSAMYLCASSLESLGHSGNTIYFGEGSWLTVV.

The rearrangement uses TRBV24-1 and TRBJ2-4; a possible D gene is TRBD1 (6 bases). Trimming took 4 bases from V and 1 from J, leaving 13 bases between them. CDR1 is KGHDR and CDR2 is SFDVKD in the germline V gene. CDR3 length: 16 amino acids. CDR3 amino acids: CATSDPGGDAKNIQYF. The CDR3 coding sequence is TGTGCCACCAGTGACCCTGGGGGCGATGCCAAAAACATTCAGTACTTC.

This chain links TRBV5-1 with TRBJ2-7, with D perhaps TRBD2 (5 bases). Trimming cost V 0 bases and J 2 bases, with 12 bases left between them. The CDR3 totals 15 residues. Germline loops: CDR1 SGHRS, CDR2 YFSETQ. Here the CDR3 reads CASSLGSNGAYEQYF. CDR3 nucleotides: TGCGCCAGCAGCTTGGGGTCAAACGGGGCCTACGAGCAGTACTTC.

The rearrangement links TRBV28 to TRBJ1-5, with no clear D. This CDR3 is 14 amino acids long. V gave up 2 bases and J gave up 7 bases, with 12 bases separating them. Germline V CDR1 and CDR2: MDHEN, SYDVKM. This CDR3 reads CASSLAGYRQPQHF. CDR3 nucleotide sequence: TGTGCCAGCAGTTTAGCGGGGTATCGACAGCCCCAGCATTTT.

The rearrangement links TRBV11-2 to TRBJ1-6; 9 bases map to TRBD1. Looked up from germline, CDR1 is SGHAT and CDR2 is FQNNGV. The CDR3 is made up of 16 amino acids. V shed 5 bases and J 8 bases; nucleotides not matched to a gene: 10. The CDR3 protein is CASSAQNRGPYSPLHF. CDR3 DNA sequence: TGTGCCAGCAGCGCCCAAAACAGGGGGCCTTATTCACCCCTCCACTTT.

This chain joins TRBV9 and TRBJ1-2; D uncertain. The CDR3 has 15 amino acids. V was clipped by 0 bases and J by 4 bases, with 13 bases between them. The V gene's germline CDR1 is SGDLS and CDR2 YYNGEE. CDR3 sequence: CASSVGPASRYGYTF. CDR3 DNA: TGTGCCAGCAGCGTAGGGCCAGCGTCGCGCTATGGCTACACCTTC.

The chain combines TRBV7-3 with TRBJ2-5; D perhaps matches TRBD1 (5 bases). There are 14 residues in the CDR3. Trimming shortened V by 0 bases and J by 6 bases, and 11 bases separated the two germline ends. Germline lookup yields CDR1 SGHTA and CDR2 FQGTGA. The CDR3 DNA reads as TGTGCCAGCAGCTTAACGACAGATGGGAAGACCCAGTACTTC. Translation gives CASSLTTDGKTQYF.

J is TRBJ2-3 and V is TRBV7-9; the match to TRBD1 covers 9 bases. V gave up 2 bases and J gave up 2 bases; unmatched junction bases: 8. The CDR3 is 17 amino acids. Germline V gene sequence: CDR1 SEHNR, CDR2 FQNEAQ (reference sequence). The CDR3 nucleotides are TGTGCCAGCAGCTTAAGGCCCGGACAGGGGACCACAGATACGCAGTATTTT. It specifies CASSLRPGQGTTDTQYF.

This CDR3 is CASSYGIGEGRYEQYF. In DNA, the CDR3 is TGTGCCAGCAGTTATGGGATTGGCGAGGGCCGCTACGAGCAGTACTTC. The genes are TRBV27 and TRBJ2-7; tentatively, D is TRBD2 (5 bases). With 4 bases removed from V and 3 bases from J, the gap between germline ends came to 19 bases. The CDR3 spans 16 residues. Germline CDR1 MNHEY, CDR2 SMNVEV (reference sequence).

The rearrangement uses TRBV5-1 and TRBJ2-3; 12 nucleotides agree with TRBD2. CDR3 length equals 16 residues. Germline lookup yields CDR1 SGHRS and CDR2 YFSETQ. V shed 5 bases, J shed 2 bases, and the junction held 6 bases outside the gene matches. DNA of the CDR3: TGCGCCAGCAGGGAAGGACTAGCGGGGTTCACAGATACGCAGTATTTT. This sequence encodes CASREGLAGFTDTQYF. Supplemented by reference TRBV5-1 and TRBJ2-3, the full variable domain reads KAGVTQTPRYLIKTRGQQVTLSCSPISGHRSVSWYQQTPGQGLQFLFEYFSETQRNKGNFPGRFSGRQFSNSRSEMNVSTLELGDSALYLCASREGLAGFTDTQYFGPGTRLTVL.

The sample holds one count of this clone. This CDR3 reads CASSYPSLGTMNTEAFF. CDR3 nucleotide sequence: TGTGCCAGCAGTTACCCGAGTCTAGGTACGATGAACACTGAAGCTTTCTTT. This chain connects TRBV6-2 or TRBV6-3 to TRBJ1-1; no definite D call. The germline gives CDR1 MNHEY, CDR2 SVGEGT. The CDR3 is made up of 17 amino acids. V lost 2 bases and J 0 bases, leaving 16 bases between the germline ends.

This clone was picked up one time. As DNA, the CDR3 is TGTGCCAGCAGCTTTAGGAGTAACCGCTATCACAACACTGAAGCTTTCTTT. Its protein product is CASSFRSNRYHNTEAFF. The genes are TRBV7-6 and TRBJ1-1; D gene unclear. From germline, CDR1 is SGHVS and CDR2 FNYEAQ. CDR3 length: 17 residues. Trimming stripped 3 bases from V and 2 bases from J, with 19 bases between.

V usage is TRBV27 and J usage is TRBJ1-3, with a weak D call TRBD1 (5 bases). Germline V gene data show CDR1 as MNHEY and CDR2 as SMNVEV (reference sequence). V was pared by 3 bases and J by 2 bases, with 11 bases between. CDR3 length equals 15 residues. The CDR3 here is CASSLGGGAGNTIYF. CDR3 nucleotide sequence: TGTGCCAGCAGTTTGGGGGGAGGGGCTGGAAACACCATATATTTT.

The chain couples TRBV7-2 to TRBJ1-1, with a possible D match to TRBD1 (6 bases). Trimming pared 4 bases from V and 6 bases from J, leaving 18 bases between. Per germline, CDR1 SGHTA and CDR2 FQGNSA. The CDR3 is 15 amino acids. The CDR3 spells CASSSAGGLRPEAFF. CDR3 sequence (DNA): TGTGCCAGCAGCTCCGCGGGGGGCTTAAGGCCTGAAGCTTTCTTT.

V is TRBV7-9 and J is TRBJ2-5; unclear D gene. V was pared by 5 bases and J by 1 base, with 14 bases between. The CDR3 is 15 residues long. The germline V gene has CDR1 SEHNR and CDR2 FQNEAQ (reference sequence). CDR3 sequence: CASSPVTEGQETQYF. As DNA, the CDR3 is TGTGCCAGCAGCCCCGTTACAGAAGGCCAAGAGACCCAGTACTTC.

Only a few counts were recorded for this clone. The CDR3 region has the DNA TGTGCCAGTAGTGTGAACCGGGAGACCCAGTACTTC. Its translation: CASSVNRETQYF. V usage is TRBV19 and J usage is TRBJ2-5; D is unclear. V lost 5 bases to trimming and J lost 5 bases, with 9 bases between them. The CDR3 loop spans 12 amino acids. The germline V gene has CDR1 LNHDA and CDR2 SQIVND (reference sequence).

This clone is a singleton in its sample. The genes are TRBV19 and TRBJ2-7; TRBD1 aligns across 9 bases. Germline-derived CDR1 and CDR2 are LNHDA and SQIVND (reference sequence). The CDR3 sequence is 16 residues long. Trimming cost V 5 bases and J 3 bases; bases outside gene matches: 11. DNA of the CDR3: TGTGCCAGTAGTCCCTTGGGGGACAGGGCGGTCTACGAGCAGTACTTC. This encodes CASSPLGDRAVYEQYF.

The CDR3 DNA reads TGTGCCAGCAGCTTATTCCAGGGGGACTATGGCTACACCTTC. Protein product: CASSLFQGDYGYTF. The gene calls are TRBV7-2 and TRBJ1-2, with TRBD1 matching 7 bases. Looked up from germline, CDR1 is SGHTA and CDR2 is FQGNSA. The length of the CDR3 is 14 residues. J gave up 3 bases and V 2 bases, and 3 bases lay outside the gene matches. Supplemented by reference TRBV7-2 and TRBJ1-2, the full variable domain reads GAGVSQSPSNKVTEKGKDVELRCDPISGHTALYWYRQSLGQGLEFLIYFQGNSAPDKSGLPSDRFSAERTGGSVSTLTIQRTQQEDSAVYLCASSLFQGDYGYTFGSGTRLTVV.

The rearrangement joins TRBV9 to TRBJ2-3; no firm D call. CDR3 length: 15 residues. The V and J ends lost 3 bases and 3 bases respectively, with 14 bases between them. Germline lookup yields CDR1 SGDLS and CDR2 YYNGEE. CDR3 region: CASSADPTVTDTQYF. CDR3 coding DNA: TGTGCCAGCAGCGCCGATCCTACGGTGACAGATACGCAGTATTTT.

V usage is TRBV24-1 and J usage is TRBJ2-5; 7 bases fit TRBD1. This CDR3 is built from 13 residues. Germline V CDR1 and CDR2: KGHDR, SFDVKD. J was trimmed by 4 bases and V by 9 bases; bases with no gene match: 7. In DNA form, the CDR3 reads TGTGCCACCGAGCGACAGGGTGGAGAGACCCAGTACTTC. As protein: CATERQGGETQYF.

V gene TRBV9 combines with J gene TRBJ1-2, with 7 bases identical to TRBD1. V lost 3 bases and J lost 2; bases outside the gene matches: 10. Germline V CDR1 and CDR2: SGDLS, YYNGEE. The CDR3 spans 16 residues. The CDR3 loop is CASSAGADRANYGYTF. The DNA for the CDR3 is TGTGCCAGCAGCGCGGGGGCCGACAGGGCAAACTATGGCTACACCTTC.

V gene TRBV9 combines with J gene TRBJ1-2; 12 bases line up with TRBD1. The CDR3 is 14 amino acids. Trimming removed 0 bases from V and 8 bases from J; junction bases left unmatched: 2. Germline V gives CDR1 SGDLS, CDR2 YYNGEE. CDR3 in amino acids: CASSVVGTGGGYTF. The DNA of the CDR3 is TGTGCCAGCAGCGTAGTCGGGACAGGGGGCGGCTACACCTTC.

The CDR3 loop is CASSESIPTGGYDHQPQHF. CDR3 bases: TGCGCCAGCAGTGAGTCGATTCCTACAGGGGGCTATGATCATCAGCCCCAGCATTTT. V gene TRBV10-1 combines with J gene TRBJ1-5, with 9 bases identical to TRBD1. CDR1 WNHNN and CDR2 SYGVQD come from the germline V gene (reference sequence). The CDR3 has 19 amino acids. J was trimmed by 5 bases and V by 0 bases; bases with no gene match: 14.

The chain carries TRBV2 and TRBJ2-4, with 9 nucleotides matching TRBD1. This CDR3 has 14 amino acids. V was clipped by 1 base and J by 8 bases; unmatched bases: 3. Germline CDR1 SNHLY, CDR2 FYNNEI. DNA for the CDR3: TGTGCCAGCAGTGAAGACAGGGGGCGGGACATTCAGTACTTC. This codes for CASSEDRGRDIQYF.